This T cell receptor (beta chain) was captured in a study of cytomegalovirus exposure and HLA in healthy donors. Researchers ran the PCR with 60 Vbeta and 13 Jbeta primers. TCRdb's table, derived via immunoSEQ multiplex PCR, lists solely in-frame clones and lacks some. The sample records roughly 150,000 clones, roughly 80% being singletons. In this sample, this clone turned up many times. Trimming cost V 1 base and J 3 bases; bases outside gene matches: 1. The CDR3 totals 15 residues. Germline CDR1 reads MNHNS; CDR2 reads SASEGT. Each donor's status was that of a healthy bone marrow donor. V and J are TRBV6-1 and TRBJ2-1; 9 bases fit TRBD1. This TCR was sampled from a middle-aged woman in good health and CMV-seronegative. Sequenced sample: PBMCs. In DNA form, the CDR3 reads TGTGCCAGCAGTGAAGGGACAGGGGACTACAATGAGCAGTTCTTC. Translating it yields CASSEGTGDYNEQFF.